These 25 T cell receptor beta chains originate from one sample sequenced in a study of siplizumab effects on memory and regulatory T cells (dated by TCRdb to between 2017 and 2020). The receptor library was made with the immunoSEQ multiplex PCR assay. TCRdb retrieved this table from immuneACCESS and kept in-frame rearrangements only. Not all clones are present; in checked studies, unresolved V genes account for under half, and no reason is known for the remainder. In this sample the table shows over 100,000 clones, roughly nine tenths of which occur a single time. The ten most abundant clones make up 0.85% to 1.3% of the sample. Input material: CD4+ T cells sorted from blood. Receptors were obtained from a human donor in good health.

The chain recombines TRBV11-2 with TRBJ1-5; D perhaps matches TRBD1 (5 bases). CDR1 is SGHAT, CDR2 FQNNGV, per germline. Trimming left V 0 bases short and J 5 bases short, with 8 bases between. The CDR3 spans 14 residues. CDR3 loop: CASSLETGDQPQHF. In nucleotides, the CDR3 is TGTGCCAGCAGCTTAGAAACGGGGGATCAGCCCCAGCATTTT.

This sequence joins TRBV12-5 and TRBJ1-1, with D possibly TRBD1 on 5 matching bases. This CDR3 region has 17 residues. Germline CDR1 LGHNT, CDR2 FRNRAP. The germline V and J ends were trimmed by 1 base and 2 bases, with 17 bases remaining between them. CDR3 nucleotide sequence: TGTGCTAGTGGTTTGGCCGGAAGGGGACTGCTTAACACTGAAGCTTTCTTT. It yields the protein CASGLAGRGLLNTEAFF. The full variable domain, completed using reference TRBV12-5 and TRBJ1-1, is DARVTQTPRHKVTEMGQEVTMRCQPILGHNTVFWYRQTMMQGLELLAYFRNRAPLDDSGMPKDRFSAEMPDATLATLKIQPSEPRDSAVYFCASGLAGRGLLNTEAFFGQGTRLTVV.

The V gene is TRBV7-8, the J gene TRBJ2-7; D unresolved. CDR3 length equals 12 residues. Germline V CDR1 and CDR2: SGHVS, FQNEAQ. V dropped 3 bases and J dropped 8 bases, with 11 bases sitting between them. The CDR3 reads CASSLVGFQQYF. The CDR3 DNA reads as TGTGCCAGCAGCTTGGTTGGGTTCCAGCAGTACTTC. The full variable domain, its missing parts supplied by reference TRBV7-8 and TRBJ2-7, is GAGVSQSPRYKVAKRGQDVALRCDPISGHVSLFWYQQALGQGPEFLTYFQNEAQLDKSGLPSDRFFAERPEGSVSTLKIQRTQQEDSAVYLCASSLVGFQQYFGPGTRLTVT.

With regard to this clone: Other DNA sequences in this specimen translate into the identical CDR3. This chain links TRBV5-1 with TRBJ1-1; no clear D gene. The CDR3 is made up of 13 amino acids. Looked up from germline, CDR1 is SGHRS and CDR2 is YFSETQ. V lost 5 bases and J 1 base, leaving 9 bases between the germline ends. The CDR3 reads CASSPDGNTEAFF. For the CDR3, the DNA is TGCGCCAGCAGTCCGGACGGGAACACTGAAGCTTTCTTT.

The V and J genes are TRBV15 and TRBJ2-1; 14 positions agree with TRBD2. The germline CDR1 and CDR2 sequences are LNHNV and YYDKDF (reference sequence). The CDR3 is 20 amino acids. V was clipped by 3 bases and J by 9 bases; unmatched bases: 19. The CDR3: CATSSPRTSGRPLGFAEQFF. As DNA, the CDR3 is TGTGCCACCAGCAGCCCGAGGACTAGCGGGAGGCCTCTGGGGTTTGCTGAGCAGTTCTTC.

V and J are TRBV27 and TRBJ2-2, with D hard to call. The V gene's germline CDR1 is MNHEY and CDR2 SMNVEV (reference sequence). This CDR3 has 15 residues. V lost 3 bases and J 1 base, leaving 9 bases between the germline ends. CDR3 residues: CASSFVGKNTGELFF. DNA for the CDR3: TGTGCCAGCAGTTTTGTGGGGAAGAACACCGGGGAGCTGTTTTTT.

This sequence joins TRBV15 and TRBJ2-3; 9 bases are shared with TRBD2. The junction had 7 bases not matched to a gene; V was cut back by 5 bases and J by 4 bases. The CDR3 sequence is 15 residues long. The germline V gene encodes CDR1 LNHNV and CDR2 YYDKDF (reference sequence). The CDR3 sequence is CATSLGGLASDTQYF. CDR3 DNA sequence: TGTGCCACCAGCCTGGGTGGACTAGCGTCAGATACGCAGTATTTT.

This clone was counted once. The CDR3 reads CASSLGGGTDTQYF. The CDR3 DNA is TGTGCCAGCAGCTTAGGGGGGGGCACAGATACGCAGTATTTT. The chain is built from TRBV11-2 and TRBJ2-3; D may be TRBD2 (6 bases). CDR1 SGHAT and CDR2 FQNNGV come from the germline V gene. The CDR3 runs 14 residues. Deletions cut 1 base from V and 1 base from J, with 6 bases between. The variable domain in full, with the rest retrieved from reference TRBV11-2 and TRBJ2-3, is EAGVAQSPRYKIIEKRQSVAFWCNPISGHATLYWYQQILGQGPKLLIQFQNNGVVDDSQLPKDRFSAERLKGVDSTLKIQPAKLEDSAVYLCASSLGGGTDTQYFGPGTRLTVL.

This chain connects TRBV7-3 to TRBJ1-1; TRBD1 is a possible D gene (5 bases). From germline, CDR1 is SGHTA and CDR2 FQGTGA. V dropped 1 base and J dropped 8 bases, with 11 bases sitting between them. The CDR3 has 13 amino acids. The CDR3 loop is CASSLIGTSEAFF. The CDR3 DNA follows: TGTGCCAGCAGCTTAATTGGGACGTCGGAAGCTTTCTTT.

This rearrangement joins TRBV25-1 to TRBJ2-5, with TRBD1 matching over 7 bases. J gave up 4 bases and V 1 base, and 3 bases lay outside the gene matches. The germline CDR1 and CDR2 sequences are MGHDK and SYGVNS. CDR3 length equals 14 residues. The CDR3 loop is CASSESPGGETQYF. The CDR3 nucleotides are TGTGCCAGCAGTGAATCCCCAGGGGGAGAGACCCAGTACTTC.

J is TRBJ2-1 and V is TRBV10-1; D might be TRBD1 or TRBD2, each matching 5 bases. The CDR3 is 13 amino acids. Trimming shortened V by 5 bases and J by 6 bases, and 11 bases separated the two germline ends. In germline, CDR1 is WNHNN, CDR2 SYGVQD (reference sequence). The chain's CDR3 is CASSRHGTNEQFF. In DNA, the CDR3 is TGCGCCAGCAGTCGTCACGGGACCAATGAGCAGTTCTTC.

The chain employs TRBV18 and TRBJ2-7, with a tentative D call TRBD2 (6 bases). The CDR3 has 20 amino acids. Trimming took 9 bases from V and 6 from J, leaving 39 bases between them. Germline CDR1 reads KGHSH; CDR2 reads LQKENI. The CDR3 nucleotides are TGTGCCAGACCCCTCGGGGCTTGGGGGGATCCAGGTTTTCAATTTCTCGAGCAGTACTTC. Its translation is CARPLGAWGDPGFQFLEQYF.

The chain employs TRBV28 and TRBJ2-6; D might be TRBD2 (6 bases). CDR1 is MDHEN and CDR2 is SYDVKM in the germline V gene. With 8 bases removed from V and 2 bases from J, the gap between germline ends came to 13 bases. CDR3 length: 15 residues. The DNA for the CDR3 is TGTGCCAGCTCCGTCGGGGGTACTGGGGCCAACGTCCTGACTTTC. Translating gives CASSVGGTGANVLTF.

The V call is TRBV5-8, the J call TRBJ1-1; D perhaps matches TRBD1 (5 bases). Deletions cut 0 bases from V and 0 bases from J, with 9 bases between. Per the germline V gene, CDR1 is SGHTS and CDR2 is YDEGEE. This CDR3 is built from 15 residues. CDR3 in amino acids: CASSLGLGVNTEAFF. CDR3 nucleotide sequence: TGTGCCAGCAGCTTGGGTCTAGGGGTGAACACTGAAGCTTTCTTT. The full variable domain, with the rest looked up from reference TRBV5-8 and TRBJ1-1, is EAGVTQSPTHLIKTRGQQATLRCSPISGHTSVYWYQQALGLGLQFLLWYDEGEERNRGNFPPRFSGRQFPNYSSELNVNALELEDSALYLCASSLGLGVNTEAFFGQGTRLTVV.

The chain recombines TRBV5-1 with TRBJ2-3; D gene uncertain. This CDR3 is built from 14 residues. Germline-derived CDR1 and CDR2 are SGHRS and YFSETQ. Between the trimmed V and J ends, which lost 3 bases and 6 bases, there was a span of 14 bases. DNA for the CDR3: TGCGCCAGCAGCTCGACCGGTTTATTGGATACGCAGTATTTT. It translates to CASSSTGLLDTQYF. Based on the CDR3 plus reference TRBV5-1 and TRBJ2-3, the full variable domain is KAGVTQTPRYLIKTRGQQVTLSCSPISGHRSVSWYQQTPGQGLQFLFEYFSETQRNKGNFPGRFSGRQFSNSRSEMNVSTLELGDSALYLCASSSTGLLDTQYFGPGTRLTVL.

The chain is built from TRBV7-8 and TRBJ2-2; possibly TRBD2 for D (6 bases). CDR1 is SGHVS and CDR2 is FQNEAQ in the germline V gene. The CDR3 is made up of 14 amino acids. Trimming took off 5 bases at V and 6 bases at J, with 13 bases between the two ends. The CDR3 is CASSASTRAGELFF. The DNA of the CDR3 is TGTGCCAGCAGCGCGTCGACTAGGGCCGGGGAGCTGTTTTTT.

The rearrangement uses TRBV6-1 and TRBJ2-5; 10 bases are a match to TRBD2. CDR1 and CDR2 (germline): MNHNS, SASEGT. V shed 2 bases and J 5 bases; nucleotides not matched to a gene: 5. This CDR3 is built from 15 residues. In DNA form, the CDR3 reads TGTGCCAGCAGTGAACTAGCGGGAGTAGGGGAGACCCAGTACTTC. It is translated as CASSELAGVGETQYF.

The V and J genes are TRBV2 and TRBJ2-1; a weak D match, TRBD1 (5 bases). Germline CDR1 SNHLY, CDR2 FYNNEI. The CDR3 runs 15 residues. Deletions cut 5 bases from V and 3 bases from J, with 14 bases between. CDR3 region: CASSFQGTDYNEQFF. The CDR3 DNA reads TGTGCCAGCAGTTTTCAGGGAACCGACTACAATGAGCAGTTCTTC.

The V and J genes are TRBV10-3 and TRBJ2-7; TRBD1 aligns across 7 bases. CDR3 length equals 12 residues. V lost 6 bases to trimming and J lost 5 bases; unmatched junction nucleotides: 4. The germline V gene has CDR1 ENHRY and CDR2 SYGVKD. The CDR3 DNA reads TGTGCCATCAGAAAGACAGGGAACGAGCAGTACTTC. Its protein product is CAIRKTGNEQYF.

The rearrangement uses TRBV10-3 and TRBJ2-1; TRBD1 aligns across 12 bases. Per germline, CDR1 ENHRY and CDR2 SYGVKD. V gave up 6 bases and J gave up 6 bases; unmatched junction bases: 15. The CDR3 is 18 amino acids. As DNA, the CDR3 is TGTGCCATCAGGGGACAATACCGGGACAGGGGGCTTTTCAATGAGCAGTTCTTC. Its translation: CAIRGQYRDRGLFNEQFF.

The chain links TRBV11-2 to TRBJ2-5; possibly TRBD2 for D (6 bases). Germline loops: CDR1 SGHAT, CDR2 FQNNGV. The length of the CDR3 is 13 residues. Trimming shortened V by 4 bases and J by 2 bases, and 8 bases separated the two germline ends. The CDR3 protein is CASSWGEQETQYF. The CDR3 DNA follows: TGTGCCAGCAGCTGGGGGGAACAAGAGACCCAGTACTTC.

Here the CDR3 DNA reads TGTGCCACCAGACGAGGGGGGGGTGGTGGAACAGATACGCAGTATTTT. It yields the protein CATRRGGGGGTDTQYF. This sequence joins TRBV11-2 and TRBJ2-3; tentatively, D is TRBD2 (7 bases). V was clipped by 10 bases and J by 3 bases, with 23 bases between them. From germline, CDR1 is SGHAT and CDR2 FQNNGV. The CDR3 has 16 amino acids. The entire variable domain, with the rest obtained from reference TRBV11-2 and TRBJ2-3, is as follows: EAGVAQSPRYKIIEKRQSVAFWCNPISGHATLYWYQQILGQGPKLLIQFQNNGVVDDSQLPKDRFSAERLKGVDSTLKIQPAKLEDSAVYLCATRRGGGGGTDTQYFGPGTRLTVL.

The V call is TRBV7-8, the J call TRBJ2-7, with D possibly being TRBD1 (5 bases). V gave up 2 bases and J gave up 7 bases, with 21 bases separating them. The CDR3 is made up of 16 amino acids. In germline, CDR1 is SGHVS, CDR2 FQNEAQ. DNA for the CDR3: TGTGCCAGCAGCTTATTGGGCCAAAGACAACCAGGGGAGCAGTACTTC. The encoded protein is CASSLLGQRQPGEQYF. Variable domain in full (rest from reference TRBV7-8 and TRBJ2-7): GAGVSQSPRYKVAKRGQDVALRCDPISGHVSLFWYQQALGQGPEFLTYFQNEAQLDKSGLPSDRFFAERPEGSVSTLKIQRTQQEDSAVYLCASSLLGQRQPGEQYFGPGTRLTVT.

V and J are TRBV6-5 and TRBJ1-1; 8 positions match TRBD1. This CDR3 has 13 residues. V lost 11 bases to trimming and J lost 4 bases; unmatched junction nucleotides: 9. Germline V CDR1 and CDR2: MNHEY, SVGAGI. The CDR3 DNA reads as TGTGCCGCCTACAGGGGGGAGACCACTGAAGCTTTCTTT. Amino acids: CAAYRGETTEAFF.

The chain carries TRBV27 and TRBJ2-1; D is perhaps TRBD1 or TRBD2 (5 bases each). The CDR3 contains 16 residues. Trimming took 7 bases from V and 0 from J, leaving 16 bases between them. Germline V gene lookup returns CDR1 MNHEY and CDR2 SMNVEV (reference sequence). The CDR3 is CASTKTGASSYNEQFF. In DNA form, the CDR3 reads TGTGCCAGCACAAAAACCGGGGCGAGCTCCTACAATGAGCAGTTCTTC.